Shown below are 31 T cell receptor beta chains from a single sample sequenced in a study of shared clonotypes between healthy human individuals. Profiled with immunoSEQ multiplex PCR; TCRdb holds only in-frame clones, not every one. The sample yields more than 2 million clones, about 95% seen once. Terminally differentiated effector memory CD45RA+ cells were excluded by CCR7 positive selection of CD45RO-negative cells. The sample comprised naive CD8+ T cells sorted from blood. These receptors were taken from a man aged 18 to 35 in good health.

The chain employs TRBV5-1 and TRBJ2-3, with 10 bases aligning to TRBD2. V shed 4 bases and J 0 bases; nucleotides not matched to a gene: 5. The germline V gene has CDR1 SGHRS and CDR2 YFSETQ. This CDR3 contains 16 residues. CDR3 loop: CASSLGLASSTDTQYF. The CDR3 region has the DNA TGCGCCAGCAGCCTGGGACTAGCGAGTAGCACAGATACGCAGTATTTT.

V and J are TRBV7-8 and TRBJ2-7; the match to TRBD1 covers 7 bases. The ends lost 1 base at V and 2 bases at J; junction bases unmatched: 11. Germline CDR1 and CDR2: SGHVS and FQNEAQ. The CDR3 has 17 residues. In DNA, the CDR3 is TGTGCCAGCAGCTTAGAGTACACAGGGGAAGGGGCCTACGAGCAGTACTTC. Translation: CASSLEYTGEGAYEQYF.

The chain's CDR3 is CASSNRGLSLYEQYF. CDR3 in DNA: TGTGCCAGCAGTAACAGGGGTCTAAGTCTCTACGAGCAGTACTTC. The genes are TRBV27 and TRBJ2-7, with 7 bases matching TRBD1. This CDR3 spans 15 amino acids. V dropped 5 bases and J dropped 3; count of bases not matched to a gene: 10. Per germline, CDR1 MNHEY and CDR2 SMNVEV (reference sequence).

The chain is built from TRBV6-6 and TRBJ2-7; D ambiguous. Germline V gene sequence: CDR1 MNHNY, CDR2 SVGAGI (reference sequence). Trimming removed 3 bases from V and 3 bases from J, with 12 bases in between. The CDR3 length is 14 residues. CDR3 in DNA: TGTGCCAGCAGTTATTTGGACGTGGGCTACGAGCAGTACTTC. Protein sequence: CASSYLDVGYEQYF.

Written as DNA, the CDR3 is TGTGCCAGCAGCGCAGGGGACAGGCCCATGGAACTGTTTTTT. Encoded protein: CASSAGDRPMELFF. The chain carries TRBV11-2 and TRBJ1-4; 8 nucleotides match TRBD1. The V gene end was trimmed by 5 bases and the J gene end by 12 bases; junction bases not matched to a gene: 11. Germline V CDR1 and CDR2: SGHAT, FQNNGV. This CDR3 has 14 amino acids.

Comments on this clone: Additional DNA sequences in this sample encode the identical CDR3. The rearrangement links TRBV11-2 to TRBJ2-7; 7 nucleotides line up with TRBD2. V lost 3 bases and J lost 2; bases outside the gene matches: 1. CDR3 length equals 13 residues. Germline V gives CDR1 SGHAT, CDR2 FQNNGV. The CDR3 protein is CASSLAGAYEQYF. In nucleotides, the CDR3 is TGTGCCAGCAGCTTGGCGGGGGCCTACGAGCAGTACTTC.

The chain recombines TRBV10-3 with TRBJ1-2; 8 bases fit TRBD1. Germline V lookup: CDR1 ENHRY, CDR2 SYGVKD. This CDR3 contains 15 residues. Germline trimming cut 3 bases from V and 4 bases from J; bases unmatched to any gene: 7. This chain's CDR3 is CAISDDRGGGYGYTF. The CDR3 nucleotides are TGTGCCATCAGTGATGACAGGGGTGGGGGCTATGGCTACACCTTC.

As regards this clone: Other DNA sequences in the sample encode the same CDR3. The J gene is TRBJ2-1, the V gene TRBV9, with 14 bases fitting TRBD2. The CDR3 consists of 15 residues. The V gene end was trimmed by 3 bases and the J gene end by 6 bases; junction bases not matched to a gene: 2. CDR1 SGDLS and CDR2 YYNGEE come from the germline V gene. CDR3 sequence (DNA): TGTGCCAGCAGCGCGGGACTAGCGGGAGTCAATGAGCAGTTCTTC. Translated: CASSAGLAGVNEQFF.

CDR3 DNA sequence: TGTGCCAGCAGCTTCGGGACTAAAAACATTCAGTACTTC. Its translation: CASSFGTKNIQYF. The V and J genes are TRBV5-6 and TRBJ2-4, with TRBD2 as a possible D gene (6 bases). Germline V CDR1 and CDR2: SGHDT, YYEEEE. Trimming took 2 bases from V and 4 from J, leaving 7 bases between them. The CDR3 totals 13 residues.

The V gene is TRBV21-1, the J gene TRBJ2-3. TRBV21-1 is a recognized pseudogene. The CDR3 loop spans 15 amino acids. The DNA of the CDR3 is TGTGCCAGCAGCCGTGGACGGGGCCGCACAGATACGCAGTATTTT. Amino acid sequence: CASSRGRGRTDTQYF.

J is TRBJ1-3 and V is TRBV7-9; 8 bases are a match to TRBD1. This CDR3 contains 16 residues. V was clipped by 5 bases and J by 4 bases; unmatched bases: 10. CDR1 and CDR2 from the germline V gene are SEHNR and FQNEAQ (reference sequence). This CDR3 is CASSGAPGQAGNTIYF. The CDR3 DNA reads TGTGCCAGCAGCGGAGCGCCGGGACAGGCGGGAAACACCATATATTTT.

In this sample, this clone turned up once. V is TRBV27 and J is TRBJ2-3, with TRBD2 matching 10 bases. J lost 9 bases, V lost 6 bases, and 12 bases had no gene match. Germline assignment: CDR1 MNHEY and CDR2 SMNVEV (reference sequence). The CDR3 extends over 15 amino acids. The DNA of the CDR3 is TGTGCCAGCAGCCCAGGGGCTAGCGGGAGTGAGACGCAGTATTTT. Its protein is CASSPGASGSETQYF.

This chain connects TRBV19 to TRBJ2-7; D perhaps matches TRBD2 (6 bases). In germline, CDR1 is LNHDA, CDR2 SQIVND (reference sequence). V lost 6 bases to trimming and J lost 4 bases, with 16 bases between them. The CDR3 covers 14 residues. DNA for the CDR3: TGTGCCAGTAGAGATATCCAGGGAGGATACGAGCAGTACTTC. Translating gives CASRDIQGGYEQYF.

The CDR3 loop is CASGLAELSGEQFF. CDR3 DNA sequence: TGTGCCAGCGGGCTAGCGGAACTTTCCGGTGAGCAGTTCTTC. The genes are TRBV25-1 and TRBJ2-1; 7 bases fit TRBD2. V gave up 8 bases and J gave up 9 bases; unmatched junction bases: 13. The CDR3 is 14 amino acids. The germline CDR1 and CDR2 sequences are MGHDK and SYGVNS.

The V gene is TRBV7-6, the J gene TRBJ1-1; the match to TRBD1 covers 10 bases. This CDR3 spans 15 amino acids. The V gene's germline CDR1 is SGHVS and CDR2 FNYEAQ. J was trimmed by 5 bases and V by 4 bases; bases with no gene match: 7. The CDR3 protein is CASSSGTGERTEAFF. CDR3 nucleotides: TGTGCCAGCAGCTCTGGGACAGGGGAAAGAACTGAAGCTTTCTTT. The variable domain in full, completed from reference TRBV7-6 and TRBJ1-1, reads GAGVSQSPRYKVTKRGQDVALRCDPISGHVSLYWYRQALGQGPEFLTYFNYEAQQDKSGLPNDRFSAERPEGSISTLTIQRTEQRDSAMYRCASSSGTGERTEAFFGQGTRLTVV.

In the case of this clone: This CDR3 is also generated by other DNA sequences in the sample. The V gene is TRBV27, the J gene TRBJ1-1; a weak D match, TRBD1 (6 bases). CDR1 and CDR2 (germline): MNHEY, SMNVEV (reference sequence). The CDR3 contains 15 residues. Trimming cost V 3 bases and J 1 base, with 12 bases left between them. CDR3 protein: CASSFSRGANTEAFF. CDR3 DNA: TGTGCCAGCAGTTTTTCACGGGGGGCGAACACTGAAGCTTTCTTT.

This chain joins TRBV5-1 and TRBJ2-2; D perhaps matches TRBD1 (6 bases). CDR1 is SGHRS and CDR2 is YFSETQ in the germline V gene. Deletions cut 3 bases from V and 1 base from J, with 10 bases between. The CDR3 totals 15 residues. The CDR3 reads CASSSDRRNTGELFF. DNA of the CDR3: TGCGCCAGCAGCTCGGACAGACGGAACACCGGGGAGCTGTTTTTT.

A word on this clone: This specimen includes other DNA sequences encoding the same CDR3. J is TRBJ2-7 and V is TRBV27, with 9 bases identical to TRBD1. The V and J ends lost 5 bases and 3 bases, in that order; junction bases with no gene match: 8. This CDR3 has 15 residues. Germline V gene data show CDR1 as MNHEY and CDR2 as SMNVEV (reference sequence). The CDR3 loop reads CASSLPGTGLYEQYF. The CDR3, as DNA: TGTGCCAGCAGTCTCCCCGGGACAGGGCTCTACGAGCAGTACTTC.

The V gene is TRBV6-1, the J gene TRBJ1-2; no firm D call. Germline V lookup: CDR1 MNHNS, CDR2 SASEGT. The CDR3 spans 16 residues. Trimming removed 0 bases from V and 5 bases from J, with 16 bases in between. The CDR3, as DNA: TGTGCCAGCAGTGAAGCGCTAAATTCGGAGTCATATGGCTACACCTTC. Translation: CASSEALNSESYGYTF.

J is TRBJ2-7 and V is TRBV4-3; TRBD2 matches at 10 bases. There are 15 residues in the CDR3. Trimming removed 1 base from V and 3 bases from J; junction bases left unmatched: 3. Germline-derived CDR1 and CDR2 are LGHNA and YSLEER. CDR3 in DNA: TGCGCCAGCAGCCAAGGGACTAGCGGACACTACGAGCAGTACTTC. Its protein is CASSQGTSGHYEQYF.

This chain links TRBV10-3 with TRBJ2-1; weak D call: TRBD1 (6 bases). Per germline, CDR1 ENHRY and CDR2 SYGVKD. Trimming removed 7 bases at V and 4 bases at J, with 17 bases between. The CDR3 loop spans 15 amino acids. In DNA form, the CDR3 reads TGTGCCATCAAGGGGGAATTGGGCGTGTACAATGAGCAGTTCTTC. Amino acids: CAIKGELGVYNEQFF.

Here the CDR3 DNA reads TGTGCCAGCAGCTTTGGAGGGGGTTTCACTGAAGCTTTCTTT. It codes for CASSFGGGFTEAFF. The gene calls are TRBV5-6 and TRBJ1-1; possibly TRBD1 for D (6 bases). Germline assignment: CDR1 SGHDT and CDR2 YYEEEE. Trimming pared 2 bases from V and 4 bases from J, leaving 12 bases between. CDR3 length: 14 residues.

This clone was seen only once. The sample carries other DNA sequences with the same CDR3. The chain joins TRBV18 to TRBJ1-2, with 8 bases matching TRBD1. The V and J ends lost 2 bases and 4 bases, in that order; junction bases with no gene match: 6. The CDR3 runs to 15 residues. Germline V lookup: CDR1 KGHSH, CDR2 LQKENI. The CDR3 loop is CASSPGQGEGYGYTF. In DNA, the CDR3 is TGTGCCAGCTCACCAGGACAGGGAGAGGGCTATGGCTACACCTTC.

About this clone itself: Different DNA sequences within this sample yield the same CDR3. This chain connects TRBV30 to TRBJ2-5; D is possibly TRBD2 (6 bases). The germline gives CDR1 GTSNPN, CDR2 SVGIG (reference sequence). V gave up 5 bases and J gave up 0 bases, with 10 bases separating them. This CDR3 comprises 13 residues. The CDR3 bases are TGTGCCTGGGGGTGGGAGGACCAAGAGACCCAGTACTTC. Amino acid sequence: CAWGWEDQETQYF. Full variable domain (outside the CDR3, taken from reference TRBV30 and TRBJ2-5): SQTIHQWPATLVQPVGSPLSLECTVEGTSNPNLYWYRQAAGRGLQLLFYSVGIGQISSEVPQNLSASRPQDRQFILSSKKLLLSDSGFYLCAWGWEDQETQYFGPGTRLLVL.

A remark on this clone: Other nucleotide sequences in the sample specify the same CDR3. This chain connects TRBV11-2 to TRBJ2-7; D possibly corresponds to TRBD1 (6 bases). The germline CDR1 and CDR2 sequences are SGHAT and FQNNGV. The CDR3 sequence is 12 residues long. V lost 5 bases and J lost 4, with 9 bases in between. The CDR3 spells CASSLDSYEQYF. DNA for the CDR3: TGTGCCAGCAGCCTGGACAGTTACGAGCAGTACTTC.

CDR3 bases: TGTGCCAGCAGCTTGGGGGACTCCGGATATGGCTACACCTTC. As protein: CASSLGDSGYGYTF. This rearrangement joins TRBV5-6 to TRBJ1-2; tentatively, D is TRBD1 (5 bases). This CDR3 is built from 14 residues. Germline values: CDR1 SGHDT, CDR2 YYEEEE. V was pared by 0 bases and J by 5 bases, with 11 bases between.

The chain joins TRBV4-2 to TRBJ2-3; 7 bases are shared with TRBD2. The J segment lost 2 bases and the V segment lost 0 bases, leaving 5 bases of the junction unmatched. Per the germline V gene, CDR1 is LGHNA and CDR2 is YNFKEQ. CDR3 size: 16 residues. CDR3 coding DNA: TGTGCCAGCAGCCAAGAGGCTGGACTAGTCACAGATACGCAGTATTTT. This codes for CASSQEAGLVTDTQYF.

The chain carries TRBV7-4 and TRBJ1-2; D is undetermined. Germline V CDR1 and CDR2: SGHVT, SQSDAQ. This CDR3 is built from 16 residues. The germline V and J ends were trimmed by 10 bases and 6 bases, with 27 bases remaining between them. The CDR3 spells CATFIEKRGSQDGYTF. In nucleotides, the CDR3 is TGTGCCACCTTTATAGAAAAAAGAGGTAGCCAGGATGGCTACACCTTC.

The count of this clone is one. The gene calls are TRBV13 and TRBJ2-2; D possibly corresponds to TRBD2 (6 bases). Trimming stripped 2 bases from V and 6 bases from J, with 10 bases between. CDR3 size: 14 residues. Germline CDR1 is PRHDT and CDR2 is FYEKMQ (reference sequence). The CDR3 protein is CASSLIASAGELFF. The CDR3 nucleotides read TGTGCCAGCAGCTTAATTGCTAGCGCCGGGGAGCTGTTTTTT.

The chain uses TRBV27 and TRBJ1-4; 11 bases agree with TRBD1. Trimming cost V 5 bases and J 5 bases; bases outside gene matches: 4. The CDR3 is 15 amino acids. The germline gives CDR1 MNHEY, CDR2 SMNVEV (reference sequence). CDR3 nucleotide sequence: TGTGCCAGCAGTCTTGGGACAGGGGGGAATGAAAAACTGTTTTTT. It specifies CASSLGTGGNEKLFF.

V is TRBV30 and J is TRBJ2-7; D possibly uses TRBD1 or TRBD2 (5 bases each). V gave up 2 bases and J gave up 2 bases, with 16 bases separating them. Germline CDR1 is GTSNPN and CDR2 is SVGIG (reference sequence). This CDR3 region has 15 residues. Here the CDR3 DNA reads TGTGCCTGGAGTTGGGGGAGCGGACGCACCTACGAGCAGTACTTC. The encoded protein is CAWSWGSGRTYEQYF.